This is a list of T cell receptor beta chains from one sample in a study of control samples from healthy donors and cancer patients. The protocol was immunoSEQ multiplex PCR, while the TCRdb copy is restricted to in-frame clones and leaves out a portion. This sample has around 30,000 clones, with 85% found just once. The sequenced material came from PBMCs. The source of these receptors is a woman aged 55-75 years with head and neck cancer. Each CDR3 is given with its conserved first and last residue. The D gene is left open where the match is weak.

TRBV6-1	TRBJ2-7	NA	CASSETTGYEQYF	TGTGCCAGCAGTGAGACGACAGGCTACGAGCAGTACTTC
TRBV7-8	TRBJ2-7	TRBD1	CASSQLQGSTYEQYF	TGTGCCAGCAGCCAACTACAGGGGTCCACCTACGAGCAGTACTTC
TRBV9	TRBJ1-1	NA	CASSLGGHNTEAFF	TGTGCCAGCAGCCTAGGGGGGCATAACACTGAAGCTTTCTTT
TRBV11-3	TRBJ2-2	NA	CASSFRGTPGTGELFF	TGTGCCAGCAGCTTTCGAGGGACGCCGGGCACCGGGGAGCTGTTTTTT
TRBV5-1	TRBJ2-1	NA	CASHFADPSGEQFF	TGCGCCAGCCACTTCGCGGACCCTTCTGGTGAGCAGTTCTTC
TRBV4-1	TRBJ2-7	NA	CASSQEAQSYEQYF	TGCGCCAGCAGCCAAGAGGCGCAGAGCTACGAGCAGTACTTC
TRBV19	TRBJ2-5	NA	CASRSIAQETQYF	TGTGCCAGTAGGTCCATCGCCCAAGAGACCCAGTACTTC
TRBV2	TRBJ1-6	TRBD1	CASRGTGWNSPLHF	TGTGCCAGCAGAGGGACAGGGTGGAATTCACCCCTCCACTTT
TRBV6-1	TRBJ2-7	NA	CASSESGRLHEQYF	TGTGCCAGCAGTGAATCGGGCAGGCTCCACGAGCAGTACTTC
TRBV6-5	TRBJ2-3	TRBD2	CASSRGLAGGLEQYF	TGTGCCAGCAGTCGCGGACTAGCGGGAGGCCTCGAACAGTATTTT
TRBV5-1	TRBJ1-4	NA	CASSFGGSNEKLFF	TGCGCCAGCAGCTTTGGGGGCAGTAATGAAAAACTGTTTTTT
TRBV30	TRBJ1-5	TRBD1	CAWSAGSGQSNQPQHF	TGTGCCTGGAGTGCGGGCTCGGGACAGAGCAATCAGCCCCAGCATTTT
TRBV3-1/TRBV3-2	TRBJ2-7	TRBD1	CASSQARGYEQYF	TGTGCCAGCAGCCAAGCCAGGGGGTACGAGCAGTACTTC
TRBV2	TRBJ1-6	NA	CASSVWREMNSPLHF	TGTGCCAGCAGCGTCTGGCGGGAGATGAATTCACCCCTCCACTTT